This TCR beta chain was recovered during a study of blood T cell repertoires in COVID-19. Profiling relied on immunoSEQ multiplex PCR, and the TCRdb table lists in-frame clones only, not all of them. The table has some 120,000 clones, over 70% seen once; the top ten hold approximately 0.77%. The source of this sequence is a woman in her seventies with acute or convalescent COVID-19. Sequencing was performed on peripheral blood.

This chain's CDR3 is CASSVWASGELFF. The CDR3 DNA reads as TGTGCCAGCAGTGTATGGGCTTCCGGGGAGCTGTTTTTT. The genes are TRBV2 and TRBJ2-2, with D uncertain. The CDR3 has 13 amino acids. Trimming took 4 bases from V and 6 from J, leaving 9 bases between them. Germline values: CDR1 SNHLY, CDR2 FYNNEI.